One T cell receptor (beta chain) is described in this entry. The target antigen is unknown. The sample comes from a study of cytomegalovirus exposure and HLA in healthy donors. Across the study: A prior analysis found 117 million unique TCR beta sequences from some 190 million T cells.

Study results and limitations: The study reported that TCR beta sequences accurately predicted HLA-A and HLA-B alleles in most subjects.

Use of 60 Vbeta and 13 Jbeta primers characterized the PCR. Clones were sequenced by immunoSEQ multiplex PCR, and TCRdb holds only the in-frame ones, with some missing. The sample holds 200,000 to 250,000 clones, 65% to 85% seen once. Sequenced material: PBMCs. The source of this sequence is a man in his fifties in good health and CMV-seronegative.

The CDR3 nucleotides read TGCGCCAGCAGGTTAGCGGGAGAATACTACGAGCAGTACTTC. This gives the protein CASRLAGEYYEQYF. V gene TRBV5-1 combines with J gene TRBJ2-7; 9 bases line up with TRBD2. The junction had 6 bases not matched to a gene; V was cut back by 5 bases and J by 3 bases. The CDR3 extends over 14 amino acids. Germline V gives CDR1 SGHRS, CDR2 YFSETQ. Full variable domain (rest looked up from reference TRBV5-1 and TRBJ2-7): KAGVTQTPRYLIKTRGQQVTLSCSPISGHRSVSWYQQTPGQGLQFLFEYFSETQRNKGNFPGRFSGRQFSNSRSEMNVSTLELGDSALYLCASRLAGEYYEQYFGPGTRLTVT.